This T cell receptor beta chain was sequenced for a study of shared clonotypes between healthy human individuals. Study-wide results and limits: Sampling covered blood only; tissue repertoires likely differ. An anticipated effect of sequencing depth on clonotype sharing among donors was recognized.

The germline CDR1 and CDR2 sequences are MRHNA and SNTAGT. This CDR3 is built from 14 residues. V was cut by 6 bases and J by 1 base, with 11 bases left in between. Researchers ran the assay at a deep level. Only in-frame clones appear in the TCRdb table, and some are missing; sequencing was by immunoSEQ multiplex PCR. The sample carries about 2.4 million clones, roughly 93% recorded once. On this clone: Its antigen is undetermined.

Sequencing was done on a sample of naive CD4+ T cells from PBMCs. Subset specified: CD45RA+ positively selected. The sequence derives from a man aged 18 to 29 in good health. Some clones in this sample may be carry-over from other donors' samples. The chain links TRBV6-4 to TRBJ2-3, with D perhaps matching TRBD1 (6 bases). CDR3 in DNA: TGTGCCAGCAGCAGGGACACCCGCACAGATACGCAGTATTTT. Protein product: CASSRDTRTDTQYF.